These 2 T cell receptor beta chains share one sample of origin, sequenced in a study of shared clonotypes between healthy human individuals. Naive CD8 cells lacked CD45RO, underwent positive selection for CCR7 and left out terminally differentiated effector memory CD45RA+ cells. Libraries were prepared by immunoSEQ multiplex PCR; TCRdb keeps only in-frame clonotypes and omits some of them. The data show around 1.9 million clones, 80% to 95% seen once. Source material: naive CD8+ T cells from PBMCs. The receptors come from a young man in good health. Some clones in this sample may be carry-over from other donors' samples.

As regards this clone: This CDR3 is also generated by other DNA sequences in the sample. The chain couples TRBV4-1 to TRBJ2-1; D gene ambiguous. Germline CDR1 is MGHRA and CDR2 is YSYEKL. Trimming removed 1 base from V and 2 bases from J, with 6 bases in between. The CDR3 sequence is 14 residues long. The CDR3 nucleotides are TGCGCCAGCAGCCAAGGGAGCCCCTACAATGAGCAGTTCTTC. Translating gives CASSQGSPYNEQFF.

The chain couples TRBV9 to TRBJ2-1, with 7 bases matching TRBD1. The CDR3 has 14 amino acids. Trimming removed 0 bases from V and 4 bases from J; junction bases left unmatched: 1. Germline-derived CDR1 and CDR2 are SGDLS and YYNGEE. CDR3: CASSVVTGYNEQFF. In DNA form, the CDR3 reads TGTGCCAGCAGCGTAGTGACAGGGTACAATGAGCAGTTCTTC.